Below are 26 T cell receptor beta chains sequenced from a single sample in a study of T cell changes during pregnancy in multiple sclerosis. Assay used: immunoSEQ multiplex PCR; TCRdb lists only in-frame clones, some missing. Of tens of thousands of clones in the sample, more than 80% were seen once. The material was peripheral blood, obtained in the first trimester of pregnancy. The receptors derive from a female donor in good health, enrolled as a control in a pregnancy study.

The V and J genes are TRBV19 and TRBJ1-1, with D perhaps matching TRBD1 (6 bases). V lost 5 bases and J 1 base, leaving 11 bases between the germline ends. Germline V gene data show CDR1 as LNHDA and CDR2 as SQIVND (reference sequence). The CDR3 extends over 14 amino acids. The CDR3: CASSPQGANTEAFF. Written as DNA, the CDR3 is TGTGCCAGTAGTCCACAGGGAGCGAACACTGAAGCTTTCTTT.

V usage is TRBV7-2 and J usage is TRBJ2-2, with TRBD2 as a possible D gene (5 bases). Germline CDR1 reads SGHTA; CDR2 reads FQGNSA. V shed 1 base and J shed 4 bases, with 7 bases lying between them. CDR3 length equals 14 residues. The CDR3 reads CASSLVGGTGELFF. CDR3 nucleotides: TGTGCCAGCAGCTTAGTCGGAGGCACCGGGGAGCTGTTTTTT.

This clone came up once. The chain links TRBV19 to TRBJ2-7; 7 bases fit TRBD1. J lost 4 bases, V lost 4 bases, and 10 bases had no gene match. CDR1 and CDR2 (germline): LNHDA, SQIVND (reference sequence). This CDR3 region has 15 residues. This chain's CDR3 is CASSTSQGLGYEQYF. The DNA for the CDR3 is TGTGCCAGTAGTACCTCACAGGGGCTGGGGTACGAGCAGTACTTC.

The genes are TRBV25-1 and TRBJ2-1, with 8 positions matching TRBD2. The CDR3 is 15 residues long. With V trimmed by 2 bases and J by 6 bases, 6 bases remained unmatched. From germline, CDR1 is MGHDK and CDR2 SYGVNS. CDR3 sequence reads: CASSETGGARNEQFF. CDR3 bases: TGTGCCAGCAGTGAAACGGGGGGGGCCCGCAATGAGCAGTTCTTC.

This chain links TRBV6-5 with TRBJ1-2; no definite D call. The V and J ends lost 0 bases and 3 bases respectively, with 11 bases between them. Germline loops: CDR1 MNHEY, CDR2 SVGAGI. The length of the CDR3 is 15 residues. The CDR3 sequence is CASSYSRERDYGYTF. In nucleotides, the CDR3 is TGTGCCAGCAGTTACTCGAGGGAGAGGGACTATGGCTACACCTTC.

The chain combines TRBV30 with TRBJ2-5; TRBD2 is a possible D gene (6 bases). The CDR3 runs 14 residues. Germline V gene lookup returns CDR1 GTSNPN and CDR2 SVGIG (reference sequence). The V and J ends lost 0 bases and 4 bases respectively, with 12 bases between them. Here the CDR3 DNA reads TGTGCCTGGAGTGTTGGAGGGCGGGGAGAGACCCAGTACTTC. Translation gives CAWSVGGRGETQYF.

CDR3 nucleotides: TGTGCTAGTGGTTGGCTAGCGGGGGGGTTGGATACGCAGTATTTT. Encoded protein: CASGWLAGGLDTQYF. The genes are TRBV12-5 and TRBJ2-3; 12 bases align to TRBD2. The V and J ends lost 4 bases and 6 bases, in that order; junction bases with no gene match: 5. Germline V gives CDR1 LGHNT, CDR2 FRNRAP. The CDR3 totals 15 residues.

The chain is built from TRBV5-8 and TRBJ2-7; TRBD2 might be the D (6 bases). Germline-derived CDR1 and CDR2 are SGHTS and YDEGEE. This CDR3 spans 15 amino acids. The V end was cut by 2 bases, the J end by 2 bases, with 14 bases between. The CDR3 region has the DNA TGTGCCAGCAGCTTTAGCGCGGCGGGAACCTACGAGCAGTACTTC. Its translation: CASSFSAAGTYEQYF.

The chain is built from TRBV19 and TRBJ1-5; 8 bases are shared with TRBD1. The CDR3 has 18 residues. V lost 6 bases, J lost 0 bases, and 13 bases stayed unmatched. Germline CDR1 LNHDA, CDR2 SQIVND (reference sequence). CDR3 nucleotides: TGTGCCAGTAGCCACTGGACAGGGACTCTCTATAGCAATCAGCCCCAGCATTTT. This encodes CASSHWTGTLYSNQPQHF.

The chain carries TRBV19 and TRBJ1-2; 10 nucleotides line up with TRBD1. Germline CDR1 is LNHDA and CDR2 is SQIVND (reference sequence). The V and J ends lost 1 base and 7 bases, in that order; junction bases with no gene match: 18. The length of the CDR3 is 19 residues. The CDR3 DNA sequence: TGTGCCAGTAGTATAGGTTTTTCCGGGACAGGGGCCTTATCGGGTGGCTACACCTTC. It translates to CASSIGFSGTGALSGGYTF.

This sequence joins TRBV30 and TRBJ1-4; 8 bases agree with TRBD1. This CDR3 is built from 14 residues. Germline V gene lookup returns CDR1 GTSNPN and CDR2 SVGIG (reference sequence). V trimming: 2 bases; J trimming: 6 bases; junction bases outside the gene matches: 5. CDR3 in amino acids: CAWSQYRGYEKLFF. DNA of the CDR3: TGTGCCTGGAGTCAGTACAGGGGGTATGAAAAACTGTTTTTT. Full variable domain (outside the CDR3, taken from reference TRBV30 and TRBJ1-4): SQTIHQWPATLVQPVGSPLSLECTVEGTSNPNLYWYRQAAGRGLQLLFYSVGIGQISSEVPQNLSASRPQDRQFILSSKKLLLSDSGFYLCAWSQYRGYEKLFFGSGTQLSVL.

The gene calls are TRBV30 and TRBJ1-4, with a weak D call TRBD1 (6 bases). Trimming removed 3 bases at V and 1 base at J, with 15 bases between. Germline-derived CDR1 and CDR2 are GTSNPN and SVGIG (reference sequence). The CDR3 covers 16 residues. The CDR3 nucleotides read TGTGCCTGGAGCACAAGACAGGTTCTAACTAATGAAAAACTGTTTTTT. It specifies CAWSTRQVLTNEKLFF. The full variable domain, with the rest looked up from reference TRBV30 and TRBJ1-4, is SQTIHQWPATLVQPVGSPLSLECTVEGTSNPNLYWYRQAAGRGLQLLFYSVGIGQISSEVPQNLSASRPQDRQFILSSKKLLLSDSGFYLCAWSTRQVLTNEKLFFGSGTQLSVL.

The CDR3 DNA reads as TGCGCCAGCAGCCAAGAGTTATCAGGGAGGGAGACCCAGTACTTC. Translating it yields CASSQELSGRETQYF. This chain uses TRBV4-3 with TRBJ2-5; weak D call: TRBD2 (6 bases). CDR1 LGHNA and CDR2 YSLEER come from the germline V gene. V was shortened by 0 bases and J by 5 bases, with 13 bases between the two germline ends. The CDR3 totals 15 residues.

The chain links TRBV7-8 to TRBJ2-7; 9 bases fit TRBD1. V lost 5 bases, J lost 1 base, and 6 bases stayed unmatched. Per the germline V gene, CDR1 is SGHVS and CDR2 is FQNEAQ. The CDR3 covers 15 residues. CDR3 residues: CASSRETGGSYEQYF. CDR3 DNA: TGTGCCAGCAGCCGTGAGACAGGGGGGTCCTACGAGCAGTACTTC. The full variable domain, in which reference TRBV7-8 and TRBJ2-7 provide the parts outside the CDR3, is GAGVSQSPRYKVAKRGQDVALRCDPISGHVSLFWYQQALGQGPEFLTYFQNEAQLDKSGLPSDRFFAERPEGSVSTLKIQRTQQEDSAVYLCASSRETGGSYEQYFGPGTRLTVT.

The genes are TRBV19 and TRBJ2-5, with D perhaps matching TRBD1 (6 bases). Per germline, CDR1 LNHDA and CDR2 SQIVND (reference sequence). The CDR3 has 13 amino acids. The V end was cut by 6 bases, the J end by 5 bases, with 13 bases between. The CDR3 region is CASRRTGQETQYF. The DNA of the CDR3 is TGTGCCAGTAGGAGAACAGGGCAGGAGACCCAGTACTTC.

The J gene is TRBJ2-7, the V gene TRBV4-3; the match to TRBD2 covers 7 bases. The V gene end was trimmed by 4 bases and the J gene end by 3 bases; junction bases not matched to a gene: 6. From germline, CDR1 is LGHNA and CDR2 YSLEER. This CDR3 spans 14 amino acids. The CDR3 nucleotides read TGCGCCAGCAGCCTCTCGGGGGGAAACTACGAGCAGTACTTC. This codes for CASSLSGGNYEQYF.

The V call is TRBV7-6, the J call TRBJ1-4; D is unclear. The V end was cut by 1 base, the J end by 0 bases, with 9 bases between. From germline, CDR1 is SGHVS and CDR2 FNYEAQ. The CDR3 consists of 16 residues. The CDR3 region is CASSLGTLATNEKLFF. Written as DNA, the CDR3 is TGTGCCAGCAGCTTAGGCACTCTTGCAACTAATGAAAAACTGTTTTTT.

The chain recombines TRBV30 with TRBJ1-1; D is undetermined. The CDR3 runs 14 residues. Germline CDR1 and CDR2: GTSNPN and SVGIG (reference sequence). V gave up 0 bases and J gave up 6 bases, with 14 bases separating them. The CDR3 region is CAWSVRSGSPEAFF. In nucleotides, the CDR3 is TGTGCCTGGAGTGTACGTAGTGGGAGCCCTGAAGCTTTCTTT.

The chain uses TRBV6-5 and TRBJ1-1; TRBD1 matches 7 bases. The ends lost 6 bases at V and 1 base at J; junction bases unmatched: 5. This CDR3 region has 14 residues. CDR1 is MNHEY, CDR2 SVGAGI, per germline. CDR3 residues: CASRQGVANTEAFF. CDR3 sequence (DNA): TGTGCCAGCAGGCAGGGGGTAGCGAACACTGAAGCTTTCTTT.

As DNA, the CDR3 is TGTGCCAGCAGCTCAAGACAGGGGGCCAACGTCCTGACTTTC. Its translation: CASSSRQGANVLTF. This chain connects TRBV9 to TRBJ2-6, with TRBD1 as a possible D gene (5 bases). V dropped 4 bases and J dropped 4 bases, with 9 bases sitting between them. The V gene's germline CDR1 is SGDLS and CDR2 YYNGEE. The CDR3 consists of 14 residues.

V usage is TRBV7-2 and J usage is TRBJ2-7; possible D gene TRBD2, 6 bases. The CDR3 consists of 16 residues. Trimming took off 1 base at V and 0 bases at J, with 13 bases between the two ends. From germline, CDR1 is SGHTA and CDR2 FQGNSA. The CDR3 bases are TGTGCCAGCAGCTTAGTTTTCCAGGGAGGCTCCTACGAGCAGTACTTC. Residues: CASSLVFQGGSYEQYF.

This chain uses TRBV19 with TRBJ2-7, with D possibly TRBD2 on 5 matching bases. The CDR3 is 16 amino acids. Germline assignment: CDR1 LNHDA and CDR2 SQIVND (reference sequence). With 6 bases removed from V and 0 bases from J, the gap between germline ends came to 18 bases. The CDR3 is CASRVQKEGSSYEQYF. CDR3 bases: TGTGCCAGTAGGGTTCAAAAGGAAGGGAGCTCCTACGAGCAGTACTTC.

This chain joins TRBV7-8 and TRBJ2-4, with 11 bases lining up with TRBD2. The germline CDR1 and CDR2 sequences are SGHVS and FQNEAQ. V shed 5 bases and J 9 bases; nucleotides not matched to a gene: 18. CDR3 size: 18 residues. This chain's CDR3 is CASSPRRDSGGAESIQYF. DNA of the CDR3: TGTGCCAGCAGCCCGCGGAGGGATAGCGGGGGGGCCGAATCCATTCAGTACTTC.

The V and J genes are TRBV27 and TRBJ2-1; TRBD1 might be the D (5 bases). The CDR3 is made up of 12 amino acids. Germline loops: CDR1 MNHEY, CDR2 SMNVEV (reference sequence). V shed 5 bases and J shed 9 bases, with 11 bases lying between them. This chain's CDR3 is CASSNAQGEQFF. CDR3 coding DNA: TGTGCCAGCAGTAACGCTCAGGGTGAGCAGTTCTTC.

V usage is TRBV19 and J usage is TRBJ1-3; the D is unclear. The CDR3 has 15 residues. The V and J ends lost 3 bases and 0 bases respectively, with 9 bases between them. Germline V CDR1 and CDR2: LNHDA, SQIVND (reference sequence). The CDR3 spells CASSMQDISGNTIYF. Written as DNA, the CDR3 is TGTGCCAGTAGTATGCAGGATATCTCTGGAAACACCATATATTTT.

The chain combines TRBV27 with TRBJ1-5; D is possibly TRBD1 (5 bases). Germline V gives CDR1 MNHEY, CDR2 SMNVEV (reference sequence). V was trimmed by 4 bases and J by 1 base, leaving 8 bases between them. The CDR3 length is 14 residues. DNA of the CDR3: TGTGCCAGCAGTTGGGGGGGAAGCAATCAGCCCCAGCATTTT. It specifies CASSWGGSNQPQHF.